These T cell receptor beta chains were read from a single sample in a study of CD8 T cells in Susac syndrome. Each CDR3 protein gets one entry after TCRdb re-called the immunoSEQ multiplex PCR reads with MiXCR. The sample lists approximately 140,000 distinct CDR3 sequences; 94% were seen once. Sequencing was performed on CD8+ T cells from PBMCs. Receptors originate from a human donor in good health. Both conserved end residues are trimmed from each CDR3. Rows give clone size only sometimes, using once, few, many, or a class for an expanded clone.

V,J,size,CDR3
TRBV30,TRBJ2-1,NA,AWRLGNYNEQF
TRBV29-1,TRBJ2-1,NA,SVEWGNEQF
TRBV11-3,TRBJ2-1,NA,ASSLGEKPYNEQF
TRBV27,TRBJ1-5,NA,ASSTYSNQPQH
TRBV29-1,TRBJ1-2,NA,SVYIRTYGYT
TRBV19,TRBJ2-7,NA,ASSISGRSYEQY
TRBV12-3/TRBV12-4,TRBJ2-3,NA,ASSAWREQVDTQY
TRBV20-1,TRBJ2-5,once,SARTSRSVALETQY
TRBV2,TRBJ2-7,once,AREGLAGTKEQY
TRBV12-3/TRBV12-4,TRBJ2-7,NA,ASCPTDSYEQY
TRBV4-2,TRBJ1-1,few,ASSLPGLNTEAF
TRBV20-1,TRBJ2-2,NA,SVPAGRPGELF
TRBV27,TRBJ2-7,NA,ASSLLRESTYEQY
TRBV15,TRBJ2-3,once,ATSSSGQRYTDTQY
TRBV12-3/TRBV12-4,TRBJ2-1,NA,ASSLGARVDSNEQF
TRBV9,TRBJ2-2,NA,ASSVEANLYTGELF
TRBV4-1,TRBJ2-2,NA,ASSKAHESGELF
TRBV12-3/TRBV12-4,TRBJ1-5,NA,ASSFSTYSNQPQH
TRBV29-1,TRBJ2-7,NA,SAGTGGFEQY
TRBV29-1,TRBJ1-1,NA,SVRPGTGGQTEAF
TRBV3-1,TRBJ2-5,once,ASRGQGGQETQY
TRBV12-3/TRBV12-4,TRBJ2-7,NA,ASTDGRYYEQY
TRBV29-1,TRBJ2-7,NA,SVEGEGDEQY
TRBV6-5,TRBJ2-5,NA,ASSYKILGPYC
TRBV20-1,TRBJ2-3,NA,SAQKDWIVNTDTQY
TRBV6-5,TRBJ2-3,NA,ASSYGVRSTDTQY
TRBV7-9,TRBJ2-7,once,ASSLTSGNGQY
TRBV27,TRBJ1-5,NA,ASSLSGVGRPQH
TRBV6-2/TRBV6-3,TRBJ2-5,NA,ASTEVSWEETQY
TRBV7-9,TRBJ2-7,NA,ASSAGQGNEQY
TRBV7-8,TRBJ1-1,NA,ASSLPGVGHEAF
TRBV20-1,TRBJ2-7,NA,SARDQTYEQY
TRBV7-8,TRBJ2-7,NA,ASSFSTGGVYEQY
TRBV27,TRBJ2-7,NA,ASGSFYEQY
TRBV14,TRBJ2-1,NA,ASSEKLRGSYNEQF
TRBV30,TRBJ2-1,NA,AWSGRLDSYNEQF
TRBV25-1,TRBJ2-1,NA,ASSAHRGLRNEQF
TRBV12-5,TRBJ2-7,few,ASSEGTYEQY
TRBV3-1,TRBJ2-3,NA,ASSWGPSTDTQY
TRBV29-1,TRBJ2-1,NA,SVRGNEQF
TRBV4-3,TRBJ2-2,NA,ASSQGAGGPGELF